This T cell receptor (beta chain) was sequenced during a study of Ad26.COV2.S vaccination and SARS-CoV-2 variants. Regarding this clone: As yet, its antigen is unknown.

The treatment: 15 to 20 received Ad26.COV2.S at low or high dose, single or two shots; several received placebo; per-sample allocation not given. Samples were taken on day 63 after the first vaccine or placebo injection. Study results and caveats: Comparable non-spike TCR breadth was observed in vaccine and placebo recipients.

Here immunoSEQ multiplex PCR was the method, and the copy in TCRdb shows in-frame clones only, minus some. Of about 390,000 clones listed, approximately 90% are singletons. The germline V gene encodes CDR1 MNHEY and CDR2 SMNVEV (reference sequence). The CDR3 sequence is 14 residues long. V gave up 2 bases and J gave up 5 bases, with 12 bases separating them. This sample comprised peripheral blood, obtained in a trial of Ad26.COV2.S vaccine versus placebo. The clonotype was recovered from a person aged 18 to 59 who received the Ad26.COV2.S COVID-19 vaccine or a placebo. This sequence joins TRBV27 and TRBJ2-5; D is perhaps TRBD2 (5 bases). The CDR3 DNA sequence: TGTGCCAGCAGTTTAGTGAACGGGAAGGAGACCCAGTACTTC. Translation gives CASSLVNGKETQYF.